The 8 T cell receptor beta chains in this list originate from one sample, sequenced in a study of neurological immune-mediated disorders. TCRdb recomputed calls from the 5' RACE reads with MiXCR, one row per CDR3 protein. Of fewer than 75,000 distinct CDR3 sequences listed, less than 5.5% are singletons. Sequenced input: PBMCs. These receptors originate from a man aged 25 to 40 with multiple sclerosis.

The rearrangement joins TRBV5-6 to TRBJ2-5; D is unresolved. CDR3 length equals 13 residues. Germline CDR1 reads SGHDT; CDR2 reads YYEEEE. The ends were cut back, 0 bases at V and 2 bases at J, with 5 bases in the middle. CDR3 DNA: TGTGCCAGCAGCTTGGAAAGGCAAGAGACCCAGTACTTC. Protein product: CASSLERQETQYF.

This clonotype was counted ten times or more. The chain combines TRBV20-1 with TRBJ1-1; D unresolved. Germline-derived CDR1 and CDR2 are DFQATT and SNEGSKA (reference sequence). The CDR3 runs 12 residues. V lost 0 bases, J lost 0 bases, and 2 bases lay in between. CDR3 sequence reads: CSARELNTEAFF. CDR3 coding DNA: TGCAGTGCTAGAGAGTTGAACACTGAAGCTTTCTTT.

This clonotype was picked up many times. This sequence joins TRBV5-6 and TRBJ1-1; D may be TRBD1 (6 bases). The CDR3 sequence is 14 residues long. Between the trimmed V and J ends, which lost 3 bases and 1 base, there was a span of 10 bases. Germline CDR1 SGHDT, CDR2 YYEEEE. The CDR3 region is CASSWQGRNTEAFF. DNA of the CDR3: TGTGCCAGCAGCTGGCAGGGGAGGAACACTGAAGCTTTCTTT. The entire variable domain, with the rest obtained from reference TRBV5-6 and TRBJ1-1, is as follows: DAGVTQSPTHLIKTRGQQVTLRCSPKSGHDTVSWYQQALGQGPQFIFQYYEEEERQRGNFPDRFSGHQFPNYSSELNVNALLLGDSALYLCASSWQGRNTEAFFGQGTRLTVV.

This clonotype was recorded at least ten times. The gene calls are TRBV20-1 and TRBJ1-1; D is ambiguous. CDR3 length: 15 residues. CDR1 and CDR2 from the germline V gene are DFQATT and SNEGSKA (reference sequence). The V and J ends lost 2 bases and 4 bases respectively, with 17 bases between them. In DNA form, the CDR3 reads TGCAGTGCTAGACGATCTCCCAGTTCGTCCACTGAAGCTTTCTTT. Residues: CSARRSPSSSTEAFF.

This clonotype was recorded many times. V is TRBV20-1 and J is TRBJ2-5, with D possibly being TRBD2 (6 bases). V lost 7 bases and J lost 1, with 16 bases in between. This CDR3 region has 14 residues. Germline values: CDR1 DFQATT, CDR2 SNEGSKA (reference sequence). The CDR3 loop reads CSVTGGVPQETQYF. Here the CDR3 DNA reads TGCAGTGTCACGGGCGGGGTACCCCAAGAGACCCAGTACTTC.

This clonotype was counted at least ten times. CDR3 sequence reads: CASSPGDRGQPQHF. The CDR3 DNA reads as TGCGCCAGCAGCCCAGGGGACAGGGGACAGCCCCAGCATTTT. The chain couples TRBV5-1 to TRBJ1-5, with TRBD1 matching 10 bases. Germline assignment: CDR1 SGHRS and CDR2 YFSETQ. This CDR3 comprises 14 residues. Trimming cost V 4 bases and J 7 bases; bases outside gene matches: 5.

In this sample, this clonotype turned up many times. The chain employs TRBV28 and TRBJ2-7; D is uncertain. V was trimmed by 2 bases and J by 2 bases, leaving 10 bases between them. The CDR3 extends over 14 amino acids. The germline V gene encodes CDR1 MDHEN and CDR2 SYDVKM. The DNA for the CDR3 is TGTGCCAGCAGTTTAGGTGGGGTTGCCTACGAGCAGTACTTC. This gives the protein CASSLGGVAYEQYF.

This clonotype was counted many times. The rearrangement links TRBV6-5 to TRBJ2-7; D tentatively fits TRBD1 or TRBD2 (5 bases each). V lost 6 bases, J lost 5 bases, and 17 bases lay in between. The CDR3 spans 14 residues. Germline-derived CDR1 and CDR2 are MNHEY and SVGAGI. The CDR3 DNA reads as TGTGCCAGCAGGGACCGGGACCGTCGGCACGAGCAGTACTTC. Its protein product is CASRDRDRRHEQYF.